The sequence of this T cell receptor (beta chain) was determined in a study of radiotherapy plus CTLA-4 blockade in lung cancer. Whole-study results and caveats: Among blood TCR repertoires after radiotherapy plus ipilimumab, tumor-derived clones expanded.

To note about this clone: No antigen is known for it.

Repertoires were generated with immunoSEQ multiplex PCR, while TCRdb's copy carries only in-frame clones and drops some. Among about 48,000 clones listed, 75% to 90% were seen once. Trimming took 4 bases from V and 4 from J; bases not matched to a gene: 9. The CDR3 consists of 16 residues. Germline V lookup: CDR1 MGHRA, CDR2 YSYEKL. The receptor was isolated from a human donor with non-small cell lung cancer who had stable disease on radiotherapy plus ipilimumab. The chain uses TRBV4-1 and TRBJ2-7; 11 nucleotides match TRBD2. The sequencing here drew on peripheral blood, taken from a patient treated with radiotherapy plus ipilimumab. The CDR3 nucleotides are TGCGCCAGCAGCCCCAGAACTAGCGGGAGATCTTACGAGCAGTACTTC. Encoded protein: CASSPRTSGRSYEQYF.